This TCR beta chain was documented in a study of cytomegalovirus exposure and HLA in healthy donors. TCRdb's table, derived via immunoSEQ multiplex PCR, lists solely in-frame clones and lacks some. The sample consists of approximately 220,000 clones, around four fifths of them appearing once. This CDR3 contains 15 residues. V was pared by 3 bases and J by 3 bases, with 14 bases between. The germline CDR1 and CDR2 sequences are SGHTA and FQGTGA. The clonotype was recovered from a woman in her 30s in good health and CMV-seropositive. This chain joins TRBV7-3 and TRBJ2-5; no clear D gene. Input material: PBMCs. The CDR3 sequence: CASSLKGAAEETQYF. DNA for the CDR3: TGTGCCAGCAGCTTGAAGGGCGCAGCCGAAGAGACCCAGTACTTC.